This is a list of T cell receptor beta chains from one sample in a study of T-cell reconstitution after alpha-beta-depleted transplantation in children. Using its own MiXCR run on the PCR reads, TCRdb lists one record per CDR3 protein. The table shows hundreds of thousands of distinct CDR3 sequences, with nearly 8% occurring only once. Here the sequenced sample was peripheral blood, taken 360 days after TCRalphabeta/CD19-depleted stem cell transplant. Every receptor here comes from a female patient younger than 10 who had a stem cell transplant for Fanconi anemia, so the T cells may come from the graft donor. Each CDR3 is given with its conserved first and last residue. Fields, in order: J gene, clone size, D gene, V gene, CDR3 protein, CDR3 DNA. A D gene is named only where the DNA matches it firmly. Where a row states a size, it is once, few, many or the class of an expanded clone; other rows omit it.

J gene: TRBJ2-2
clone size: few
D gene: NA
V gene: TRBV4-1
CDR3 protein: CASSQDPLRGNTGELFF
CDR3 DNA: TGCGCCAGCAGCCAAGATCCTCTGCGAGGGAACACCGGGGAGCTGTTTTTT

J gene: TRBJ2-3
clone size: NA
D gene: NA
V gene: TRBV14
CDR3 protein: CASSQVATQYF
CDR3 DNA: TGTGCCAGCAGCCAGGTTGCTACGCAGTATTTT

J gene: TRBJ2-2
clone size: NA
D gene: NA
V gene: TRBV7-3
CDR3 protein: CASSLRGPNTWELFF
CDR3 DNA: TGTGCCAGCAGCTTAAGGGGCCCGAACACCTGGGAGCTGTTTTTT

J gene: TRBJ1-1
clone size: many
D gene: NA
V gene: TRBV5-6
CDR3 protein: CASSFDPLANTEAFF
CDR3 DNA: TGTGCCAGCAGCTTTGACCCCTTGGCGAACACTGAAGCTTTCTTT

J gene: TRBJ2-7
clone size: NA
D gene: NA
V gene: TRBV7-3
CDR3 protein: CASSLGGNSYEQYF
CDR3 DNA: TGTGCCAGCAGCTTAGGGGGTAACTCCTACGAGCAGTACTTC

J gene: TRBJ2-7
clone size: NA
D gene: NA
V gene: TRBV12-2
CDR3 protein: CASRLGSPWVGEQYF
CDR3 DNA: TGTGCAAGTCGCTTAGGCTCCCCATGGGTAGGCGAGCAGTACTTC

J gene: TRBJ1-2
clone size: many
D gene: NA
V gene: TRBV28
CDR3 protein: CASSWSGAYGYTF
CDR3 DNA: TGTGCCAGCAGTTGGTCAGGGGCATATGGCTACACCTTC

J gene: TRBJ2-7
clone size: NA
D gene: NA
V gene: TRBV20-1
CDR3 protein: CSARDPSAGGGSYEQYF
CDR3 DNA: TGCAGTGCTAGAGACCCATCCGCAGGGGGGGGATCCTACGAGCAGTACTTC

J gene: TRBJ2-1
clone size: NA
D gene: NA
V gene: TRBV7-8
CDR3 protein: CASSLVSSSSYNEQFF
CDR3 DNA: TGTGCCAGCAGCTTAGTTTCGTCGAGCTCCTACAATGAGCAGTTCTTC

J gene: TRBJ1-2
clone size: many
D gene: TRBD1
V gene: TRBV29-1
CDR3 protein: CSVGYRDSGYTF
CDR3 DNA: TGCAGCGTTGGATACCGGGACAGTGGCTACACCTTC

J gene: TRBJ2-7
clone size: many
D gene: NA
V gene: TRBV10-2
CDR3 protein: CASSDVLPYEQYF
CDR3 DNA: TGCGCCAGCTCTGACGTCCTGCCCTACGAGCAGTACTTC

J gene: TRBJ2-3
clone size: few
D gene: NA
V gene: TRBV11-2
CDR3 protein: CASSLDPRGGADTQYF
CDR3 DNA: TGTGCCAGCAGCTTAGACCCCAGGGGTGGCGCAGATACGCAGTATTTT

J gene: TRBJ2-1
clone size: few
D gene: TRBD2
V gene: TRBV9
CDR3 protein: CASSVEAGTTTTVF
CDR3 DNA: TGTGCCAGCAGCGTAGAGGCCGGGACTACCACCACGGTCTTC

J gene: TRBJ2-5
clone size: NA
D gene: NA
V gene: TRBV5-1
CDR3 protein: CASSPHLGGKETQYF
CDR3 DNA: TGCGCCAGCAGCCCCCACCTAGGGGGAAAAGAGACCCAGTACTTC

J gene: TRBJ2-1
clone size: NA
D gene: NA
V gene: TRBV11-2
CDR3 protein: CASSFGGWNYNEQFF
CDR3 DNA: TGTGCCAGCAGCTTTGGCGGGTGGAACTACAATGAGCAGTTCTTC

J gene: TRBJ2-7
clone size: few
D gene: TRBD1
V gene: TRBV20-1
CDR3 protein: CSAFRTGIYEQYF
CDR3 DNA: TGCAGTGCTTTCCGGACAGGGATCTACGAGCAGTACTTC

J gene: TRBJ1-2
clone size: many
D gene: NA
V gene: TRBV5-1
CDR3 protein: CASSLRADHGYTF
CDR3 DNA: TGCGCCAGCAGCTTAAGGGCAGACCATGGCTACACCTTC

J gene: TRBJ2-5
clone size: NA
D gene: NA
V gene: TRBV12-3/TRBV12-4
CDR3 protein: CASSLSIGGGETQYF
CDR3 DNA: TGTGCCAGCAGTTTAAGCATCGGGGGCGGGGAGACCCAGTACTTC

J gene: TRBJ1-1
clone size: NA
D gene: NA
V gene: TRBV19
CDR3 protein: CASSIYPTRRTEAFF
CDR3 DNA: TGTGCCAGTAGTATCTACCCGACCAGGAGGACTGAAGCTTTCTTT

J gene: TRBJ2-7
clone size: many
D gene: NA
V gene: TRBV20-1
CDR3 protein: CSAAPQGFGSYEQYF
CDR3 DNA: TGCAGTGCCGCCCCACAGGGTTTCGGCTCCTACGAGCAGTACTTC

J gene: TRBJ2-5
clone size: NA
D gene: TRBD1
V gene: TRBV7-9
CDR3 protein: CASSLGYRGPAETQYF
CDR3 DNA: TGTGCCAGCAGCTTAGGTTACAGGGGCCCAGCGGAGACCCAGTACTTC

J gene: TRBJ1-2
clone size: many
D gene: NA
V gene: TRBV10-3
CDR3 protein: CAISEPHSGNYGYTF
CDR3 DNA: TGTGCCATCAGTGAACCGCACTCAGGGAACTATGGCTACACCTTC

J gene: TRBJ2-3
clone size: NA
D gene: TRBD2
V gene: TRBV30
CDR3 protein: CAWSDRLGASGGLTQYF
CDR3 DNA: TGTGCCTGGAGTGACCGGTTGGGTGCTAGCGGGGGACTTACGCAGTATTTT

J gene: TRBJ2-2
clone size: few
D gene: TRBD2
V gene: TRBV27
CDR3 protein: CASQRGGAITGELFF
CDR3 DNA: TGTGCCAGCCAGCGGGGGGGGGCAATCACCGGGGAGCTGTTTTTT